This T cell receptor beta chain was sequenced for a study of T cells in Graves' hyperthyroidism and ophthalmopathy. Broader study findings: A median roughly six months before onset, the model predicted ophthalmopathy. A model built on 13 V-J features separated ophthalmopathy from stable hyperthyroidism.

Patients with ophthalmopathy all had a Clinical Activity Score of at least 3, a NOSPECS grade of at least 4 and duration under 3 months. Isolation of PBMCs was performed on about 10 ml fresh peripheral blood. Amplified regions were TCR beta CDR3 sequences from RNA transcripts. TCR CDR3 regions were first amplified by RT-PCR with HTBI primers. TCRdb redid the calling of the multiplex PCR reads with MiXCR, one entry per CDR3 protein. The repertoire consists of under 400,000 distinct CDR3 sequences, with approximately 14% occurring once and the leading ten covering approximately 19%. About this clonotype itself: What it binds is not known.

The sequence was collected from a woman in her sixties or seventies with Graves' ophthalmopathy. Sequencing used blood.

In nucleotides, the CDR3 is TGCGCCAGCAGCCAGGCCGACAGCTCCTACGAGCAGTACTTC. Translated: CASSQADSSYEQYF. The chain employs TRBV4-1 and TRBJ2-7; the D gene is possibly TRBD1 (5 bases). Germline lookup yields CDR1 MGHRA and CDR2 YSYEKL. The CDR3 loop spans 14 amino acids. V lost 3 bases, J lost 0 bases, and 9 bases lay in between.